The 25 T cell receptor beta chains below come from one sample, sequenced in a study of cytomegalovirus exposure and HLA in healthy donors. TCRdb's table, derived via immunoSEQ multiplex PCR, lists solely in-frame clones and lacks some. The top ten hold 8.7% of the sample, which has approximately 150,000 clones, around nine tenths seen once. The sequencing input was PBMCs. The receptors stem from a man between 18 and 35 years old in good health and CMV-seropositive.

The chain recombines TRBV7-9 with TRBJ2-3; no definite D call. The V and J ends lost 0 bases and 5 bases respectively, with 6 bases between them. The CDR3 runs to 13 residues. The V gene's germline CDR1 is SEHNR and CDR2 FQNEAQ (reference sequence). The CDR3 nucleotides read TGTGCCAGCAGCTTAGCTGGCGGAGATACGCAGTATTTT. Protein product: CASSLAGGDTQYF.

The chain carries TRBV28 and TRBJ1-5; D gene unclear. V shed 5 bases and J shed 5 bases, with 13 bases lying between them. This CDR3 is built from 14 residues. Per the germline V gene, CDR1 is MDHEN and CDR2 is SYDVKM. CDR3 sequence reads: CASSPPGSHQPQHF. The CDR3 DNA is TGTGCCAGCAGTCCACCCGGGAGCCATCAGCCCCAGCATTTT. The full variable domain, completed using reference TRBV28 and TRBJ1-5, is DVKVTQSSRYLVKRTGEKVFLECVQDMDHENMFWYRQDPGLGLRLIYFSYDVKMKEKGDIPEGYSVSREKKERFSLILESASTNQTSMYLCASSPPGSHQPQHFGDGTRLSIL.

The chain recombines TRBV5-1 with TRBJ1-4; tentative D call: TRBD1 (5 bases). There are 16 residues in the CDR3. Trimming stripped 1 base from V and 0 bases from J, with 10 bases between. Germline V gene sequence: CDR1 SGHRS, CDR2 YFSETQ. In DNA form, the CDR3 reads TGCGCCAGCAGCTTGAGGCAGGGATCAACTAATGAAAAACTGTTTTTT. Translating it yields CASSLRQGSTNEKLFF.

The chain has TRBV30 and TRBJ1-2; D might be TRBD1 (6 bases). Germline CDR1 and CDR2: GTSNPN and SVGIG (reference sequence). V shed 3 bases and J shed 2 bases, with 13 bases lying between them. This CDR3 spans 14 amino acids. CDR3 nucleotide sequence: TGTGCCTGGAGCAGGGACACAGGGAACTATGGCTACACCTTC. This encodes CAWSRDTGNYGYTF.

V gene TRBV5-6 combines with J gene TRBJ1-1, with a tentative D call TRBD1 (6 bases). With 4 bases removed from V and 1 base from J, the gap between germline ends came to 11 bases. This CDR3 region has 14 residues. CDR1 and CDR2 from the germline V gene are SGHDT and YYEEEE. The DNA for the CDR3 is TGTGCCAGCAGCCTTGGGGGCGGGAACACTGAAGCTTTCTTT. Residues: CASSLGGGNTEAFF.

CDR3 nucleotides: TGTGCCAGCCAGATGGGACAGGGGGAATCTTATGGCTACACCTTC. Translation: CASQMGQGESYGYTF. The chain is built from TRBV19 and TRBJ1-2; the match to TRBD1 covers 11 bases. Trimming took 9 bases from V and 5 from J; bases not matched to a gene: 11. This CDR3 region has 15 residues. The germline V gene has CDR1 LNHDA and CDR2 SQIVND (reference sequence). The full variable domain, with the rest looked up from reference TRBV19 and TRBJ1-2, is DGGITQSPKYLFRKEGQNVTLSCEQNLNHDAMYWYRQDPGQGLRLIYYSQIVNDFQKGDIAEGYSVSREKKESFPLTVTSAQKNPTAFYLCASQMGQGESYGYTFGSGTRLTVV.

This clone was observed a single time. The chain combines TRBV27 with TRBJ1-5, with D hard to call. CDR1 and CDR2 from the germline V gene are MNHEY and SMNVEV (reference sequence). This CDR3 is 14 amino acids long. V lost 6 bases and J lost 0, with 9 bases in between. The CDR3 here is CASRLSYSNQPQHF. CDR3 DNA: TGTGCCAGCAGGTTGAGTTATAGCAATCAGCCCCAGCATTTT.

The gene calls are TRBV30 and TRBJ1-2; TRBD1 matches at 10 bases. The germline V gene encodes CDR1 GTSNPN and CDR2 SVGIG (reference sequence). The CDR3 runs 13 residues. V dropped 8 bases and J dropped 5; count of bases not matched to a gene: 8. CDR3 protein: CAQTRDRGYGYTF. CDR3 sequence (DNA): TGTGCCCAAACTCGGGACAGGGGATATGGCTACACCTTC.

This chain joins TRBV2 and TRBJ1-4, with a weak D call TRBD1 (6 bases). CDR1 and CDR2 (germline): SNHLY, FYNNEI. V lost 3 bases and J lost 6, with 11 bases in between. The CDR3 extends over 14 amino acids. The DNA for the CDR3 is TGTGCCAGCAGTGACGGGACAACCTATGAAAAACTGTTTTTT. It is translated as CASSDGTTYEKLFF.

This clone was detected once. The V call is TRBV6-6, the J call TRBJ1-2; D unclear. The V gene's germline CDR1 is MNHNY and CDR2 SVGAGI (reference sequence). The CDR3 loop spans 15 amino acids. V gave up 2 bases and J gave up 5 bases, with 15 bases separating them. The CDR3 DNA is TGTGCCAGCAGTTACGCCCAACCGAGGATGTATGGCTACACCTTC. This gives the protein CASSYAQPRMYGYTF.

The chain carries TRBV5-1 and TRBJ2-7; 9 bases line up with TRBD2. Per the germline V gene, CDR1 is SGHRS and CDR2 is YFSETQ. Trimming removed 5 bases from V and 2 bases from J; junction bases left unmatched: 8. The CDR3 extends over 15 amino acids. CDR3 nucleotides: TGCGCCAGCAGTCGTATAGCGGGAGTGCCCTACGAGCAGTACTTC. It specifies CASSRIAGVPYEQYF.

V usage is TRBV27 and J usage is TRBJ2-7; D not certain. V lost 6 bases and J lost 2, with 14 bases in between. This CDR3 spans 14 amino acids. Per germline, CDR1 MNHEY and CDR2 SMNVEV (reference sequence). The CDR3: CASSLVASTYEQYF. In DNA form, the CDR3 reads TGTGCCAGCAGCTTGGTGGCTTCCACCTACGAGCAGTACTTC.

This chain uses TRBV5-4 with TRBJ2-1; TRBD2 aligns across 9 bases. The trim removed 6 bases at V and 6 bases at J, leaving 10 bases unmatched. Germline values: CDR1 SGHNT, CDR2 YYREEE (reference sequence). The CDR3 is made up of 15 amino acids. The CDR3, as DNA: TGTGCCAGCACCGCGCGGGAGGGCGTATTCAATGAGCAGTTCTTC. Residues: CASTAREGVFNEQFF.

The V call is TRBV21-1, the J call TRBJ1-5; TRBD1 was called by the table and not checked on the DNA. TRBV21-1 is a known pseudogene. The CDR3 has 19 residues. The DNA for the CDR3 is TGTGCCAGCAGCAAAGTTGGCCGGGACAGGCTTGATAGCAATCAGCCCCAGCATTTT. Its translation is CASSKVGRDRLDSNQPQHF.

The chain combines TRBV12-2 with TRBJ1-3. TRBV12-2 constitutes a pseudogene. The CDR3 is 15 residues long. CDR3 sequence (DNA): TGTGCAAGTCGCACCCACAGTCCCGGGAGGAACACCATATATTTT. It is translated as CASRTHSPGRNTIYF.

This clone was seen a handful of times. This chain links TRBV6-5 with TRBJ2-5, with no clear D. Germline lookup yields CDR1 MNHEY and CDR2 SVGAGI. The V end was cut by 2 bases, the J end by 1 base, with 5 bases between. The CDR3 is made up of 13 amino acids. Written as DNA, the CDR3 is TGTGCCAGCAGTTACGCGTTCCAAGAGACCCAGTACTTC. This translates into CASSYAFQETQYF.

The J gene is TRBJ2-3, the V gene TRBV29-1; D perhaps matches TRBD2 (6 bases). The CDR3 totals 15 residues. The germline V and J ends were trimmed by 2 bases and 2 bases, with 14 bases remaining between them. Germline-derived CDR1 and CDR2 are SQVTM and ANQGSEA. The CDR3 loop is CSVETLATNTDTQYF. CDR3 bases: TGCAGCGTTGAAACTCTAGCGACGAACACAGATACGCAGTATTTT.

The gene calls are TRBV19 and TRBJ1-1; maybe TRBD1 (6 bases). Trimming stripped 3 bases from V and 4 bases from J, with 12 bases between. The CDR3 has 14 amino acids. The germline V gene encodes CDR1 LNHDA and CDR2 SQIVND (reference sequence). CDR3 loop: CASSIGRGVTEAFF. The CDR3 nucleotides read TGTGCCAGTAGTATTGGCAGGGGAGTCACTGAAGCTTTCTTT.

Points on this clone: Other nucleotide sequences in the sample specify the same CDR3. The CDR3 region is CAISRDSSNQPQHF. DNA of the CDR3: TGTGCCATCTCCCGGGACAGTAGCAATCAGCCCCAGCATTTT. V gene TRBV10-3 combines with J gene TRBJ1-5; 7 nucleotides match TRBD1. V lost 8 bases to trimming and J lost 0 bases; unmatched junction nucleotides: 4. The CDR3 has 14 residues. Per germline, CDR1 ENHRY and CDR2 SYGVKD.

In nucleotides, the CDR3 is TGTGCCAGCAGCCTATCTTCCGGCACTGAAGCTTTCTTT. It codes for CASSLSSGTEAFF. The rearrangement joins TRBV7-2 to TRBJ1-1; the D is unclear. The CDR3 has 13 amino acids. Germline V gene lookup returns CDR1 SGHTA and CDR2 FQGNSA. Trimming left V 5 bases short and J 4 bases short, with 11 bases between.

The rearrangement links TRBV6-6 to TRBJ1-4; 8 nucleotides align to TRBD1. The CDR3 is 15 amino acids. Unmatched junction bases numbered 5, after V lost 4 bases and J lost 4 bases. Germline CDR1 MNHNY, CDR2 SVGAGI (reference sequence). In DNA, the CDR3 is TGTGCCAGCAGTTGGGGGACAGGTTATAATGAAAAACTGTTTTTT. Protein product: CASSWGTGYNEKLFF.

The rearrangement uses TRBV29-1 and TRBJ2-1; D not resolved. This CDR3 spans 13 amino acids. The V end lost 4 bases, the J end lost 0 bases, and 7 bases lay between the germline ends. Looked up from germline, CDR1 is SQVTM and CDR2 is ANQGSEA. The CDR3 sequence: CSVGPSSYNEQFF. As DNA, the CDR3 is TGCAGCGTTGGCCCGAGCTCCTACAATGAGCAGTTCTTC.

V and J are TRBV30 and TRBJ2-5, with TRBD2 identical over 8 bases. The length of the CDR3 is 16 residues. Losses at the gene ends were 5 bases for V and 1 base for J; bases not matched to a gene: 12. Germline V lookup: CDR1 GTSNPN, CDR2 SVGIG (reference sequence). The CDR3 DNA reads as TGTGCCTGGGGGCGATCAGCGGGGGCGATCCAAGAGACCCAGTACTTC. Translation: CAWGRSAGAIQETQYF.

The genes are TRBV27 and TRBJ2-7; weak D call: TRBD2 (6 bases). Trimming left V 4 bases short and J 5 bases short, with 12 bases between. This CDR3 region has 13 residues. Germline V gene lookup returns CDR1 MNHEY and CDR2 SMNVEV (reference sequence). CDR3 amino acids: CASSYGRENEQYF. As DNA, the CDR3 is TGTGCCAGCAGTTACGGGAGAGAAAACGAGCAGTACTTC.

CDR3 DNA: TGCGCCAGCCGACAGGGCTTCTCTGGAAACACCATATATTTT. Protein: CASRQGFSGNTIYF. V usage is TRBV5-1 and J usage is TRBJ1-3, with 7 bases fitting TRBD1. Germline loops: CDR1 SGHRS, CDR2 YFSETQ. The CDR3 runs 14 residues. The trim removed 7 bases at V and 0 bases at J, leaving 4 bases unmatched.